This T cell receptor beta chain was retrieved from a study of T cell clonality in common variable immunodeficiency (dated by TCRdb to the mid-2010s). The full study reports these points: CVID TCRbeta sequences were reported to have fewer deletions and N-nucleotide insertions and to lack highly modified clones with 13 or more V deletions. According to the authors, figuring out what caused the increased clonality in CVID would require sequencing the repertoires of T cell subpopulations. Even though DNA input was the same, control samples had an average of about 90,000 unique sequences each, compared with 25,000 to 35,000 in CVID samples. Healthy controls shared more TCRbeta clones with each other than CVID subjects shared among themselves (p < 0.0001). Patient heterogeneity within the CVID cohort put limits on correlating repertoire features with clinical complications. Compared with healthy controls, CVID subjects showed increased TCRbeta clonality (t-test p = 0.018), a feature most characteristic of about a third of subjects.

Regarding this clone: The specificity of this receptor is unknown. The CDR3 is cut off 3 residues early in the read; its end comes from the germline J gene.

The CDR3 covers 15 residues, taking in both the cysteine and the phenylalanine. Only the CDR3 bases that were read are kept: 36 of them, in frame from base 1. Taken from the germline V gene, the CDR1 and CDR2 loops are SGHVS and FNYEAQ. V lost 5 bases and J lost 3 bases, and the count of bases not matched to a germline gene is 7. Diagnosis of CVID followed standard criteria, namely serum IgG, IgA and/or IgM below the normal range together with specific antibody deficiency. A total of 45 or so subjects (roughly 15 female and 29 male; age range roughly 8 to 65 years, mean age roughly 40) were included in the CVID group. Predominantly Caucasian heritage was noted among both the CVID patients and the healthy controls. Replacement immunoglobulin therapy had been administered to all CVID subjects for at least one year at the time of study participation. No CVID subject was ill or taking immunomodulatory or immunosuppressive medication when blood was collected. From each donor, about 5 to 8 ml of heparinized peripheral whole blood was collected. Genomic DNA from adults with common variable immune deficiency (CVID) and from healthy adult controls was the source for sequencing TCRbeta CDR3 repertoires. To isolate peripheral blood mononuclear cells, diluted blood was subjected to density centrifugation over Hypaque 1077 or Ficoll-Paque. Genomic DNA was obtained from unsorted mononuclear cells through either Qiagen column purification or a centrifugation-based method.

For sequencing, equivalent amounts of genomic DNA were input from CVID and control samples. For every sample, a 60 bp segment covering the rearranged TCRbeta CDR3 region was amplified and then sequenced. TCRbeta amplification used the immunoSEQ assay, a bias-corrected multiplex PCR with high-throughput sequencing. The authors' pipeline ran thus. Every unique nucleotide sequence counted as a clone and was annotated with V, D and J genes, copy number and frequency. Sequences were labeled productive if in frame, and non-productive if out of frame or containing stop codons. As previously described, clonality was computed from Shannon's entropy. Mean CDR3 Kyte-Doolittle hydropathy was derived from the predicted amino acid sequences of productive clones. Hierarchical clustering of scaled V gene usage was performed with the R hclust function using Manhattan distance and complete linkage. Sharing of clones by CDR3 amino acid sequence was evaluated through resampling of 12 repertoires per group over 100 rounds. The repertoires were searched for 70 published EBV-specific and roughly 240 published CMV-specific TCRbeta sequences. After a couple of CVID samples that produced fewer than 10,000 sequences were dropped from the analysis, around 40 CVID repertoires remained. Drawn from immuneACCESS, this table holds only the in-frame rearrangements with V and J called that TCRdb kept. Clones are partly lost; checked studies trace under half to an unresolved V gene and leave the rest unexplained. The V and J calls and clone size were taken over from that table, and D and trimming were inferred from the DNA. This sample has about 14,000 clones in the table, none counted a single time. The ten largest clones add up to around 8.1% of the sample.

The clonotype comes from a human donor with common variable immunodeficiency. Source material: peripheral blood mononuclear cells. The V and J segments used are TRBV7-6 and TRBJ2-1; 7 junctional bases match TRBD2. The CDR3 region: CASSPAGVIYNEQFF. The sequenced CDR3 bases are TGTGCCAGCAGCCCGGCGGGGGTAATCTACAATGAG.